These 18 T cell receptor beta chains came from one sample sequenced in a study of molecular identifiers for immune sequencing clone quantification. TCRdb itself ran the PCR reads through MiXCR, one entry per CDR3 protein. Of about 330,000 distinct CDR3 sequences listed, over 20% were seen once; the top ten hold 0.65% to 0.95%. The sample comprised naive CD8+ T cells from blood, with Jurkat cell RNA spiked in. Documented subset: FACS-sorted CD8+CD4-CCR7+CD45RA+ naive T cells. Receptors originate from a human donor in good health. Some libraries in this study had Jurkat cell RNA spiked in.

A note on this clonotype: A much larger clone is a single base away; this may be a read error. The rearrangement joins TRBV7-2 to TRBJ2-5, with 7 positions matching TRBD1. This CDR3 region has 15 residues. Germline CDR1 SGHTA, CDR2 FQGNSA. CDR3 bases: TGTGCCTGCAGCCTGGGACAGTCGAGGTTTGAGACCCAGTACTTC. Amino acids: CACSLGQSRFETQYF.

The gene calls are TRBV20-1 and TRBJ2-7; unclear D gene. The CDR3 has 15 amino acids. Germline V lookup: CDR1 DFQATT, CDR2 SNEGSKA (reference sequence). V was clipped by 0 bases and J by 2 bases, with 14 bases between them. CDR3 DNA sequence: TGCAGTGCTAGAGATCAAACCTGGGTAACCTACGAGCAGTACTTC. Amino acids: CSARDQTWVTYEQYF.

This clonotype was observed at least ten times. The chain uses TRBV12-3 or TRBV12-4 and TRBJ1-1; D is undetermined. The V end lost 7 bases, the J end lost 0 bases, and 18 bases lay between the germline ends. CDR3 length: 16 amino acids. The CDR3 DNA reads TGTGCCAGCAAATCCAGTGTAATGAGTATGAACACTGAAGCTTTCTTT. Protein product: CASKSSVMSMNTEAFF.

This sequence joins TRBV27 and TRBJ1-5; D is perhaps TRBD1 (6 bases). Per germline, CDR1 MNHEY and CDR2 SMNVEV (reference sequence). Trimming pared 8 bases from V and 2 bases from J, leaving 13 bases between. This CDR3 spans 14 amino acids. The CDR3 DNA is TGTGCCAGCGCCGGGGCAGGGGGCAATCAGCCCCAGCATTTT. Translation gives CASAGAGGNQPQHF.

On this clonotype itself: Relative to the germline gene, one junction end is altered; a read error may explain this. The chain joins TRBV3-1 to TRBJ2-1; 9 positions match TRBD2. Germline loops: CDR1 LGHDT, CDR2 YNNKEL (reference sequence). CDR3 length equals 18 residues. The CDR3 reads CASSQNYNVSGGGDEQFF. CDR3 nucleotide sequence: TGTGCTAGCAGCCAGAACTACAACGTTAGCGGGGGAGGGGATGAGCAGTTCTTC.

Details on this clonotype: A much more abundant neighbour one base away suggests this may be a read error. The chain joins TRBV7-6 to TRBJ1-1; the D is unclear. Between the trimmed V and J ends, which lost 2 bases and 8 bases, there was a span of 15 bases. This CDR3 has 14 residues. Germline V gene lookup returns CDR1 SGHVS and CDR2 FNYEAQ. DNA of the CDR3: TGTGCCAGCAGCTTACAAACACAAGGCCGAGAAGCTTTCTTT. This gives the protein CASSLQTQGREAFF.

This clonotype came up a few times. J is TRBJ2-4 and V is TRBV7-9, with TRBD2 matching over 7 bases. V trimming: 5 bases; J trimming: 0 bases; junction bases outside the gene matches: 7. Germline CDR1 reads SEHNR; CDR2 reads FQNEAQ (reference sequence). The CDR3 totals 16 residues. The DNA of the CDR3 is TGTGCCAGCAGCCCGGGACTACCCGAAGCCAAAAACATTCAGTACTTC. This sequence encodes CASSPGLPEAKNIQYF.

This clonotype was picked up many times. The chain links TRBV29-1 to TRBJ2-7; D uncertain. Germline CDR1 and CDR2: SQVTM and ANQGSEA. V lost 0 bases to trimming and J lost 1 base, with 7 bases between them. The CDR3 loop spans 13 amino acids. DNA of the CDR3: TGCAGCGTTGAAGATTACGGGTCCTACGAGCAGTACTTC. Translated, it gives CSVEDYGSYEQYF.

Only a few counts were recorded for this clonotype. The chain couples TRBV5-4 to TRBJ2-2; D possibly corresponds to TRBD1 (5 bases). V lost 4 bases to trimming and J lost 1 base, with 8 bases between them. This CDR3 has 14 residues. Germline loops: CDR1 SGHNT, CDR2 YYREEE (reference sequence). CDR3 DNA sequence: TGTGCCAGCAGCCCCCAGGGGAACACCGGGGAGCTGTTTTTT. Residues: CASSPQGNTGELFF.

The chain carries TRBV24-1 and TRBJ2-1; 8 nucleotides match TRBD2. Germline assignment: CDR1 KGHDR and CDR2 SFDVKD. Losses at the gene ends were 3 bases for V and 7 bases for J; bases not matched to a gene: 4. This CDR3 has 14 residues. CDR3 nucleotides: TGTGCCACCAGTGATGTAGCGGGGAAGAATGAGCAGTTCTTC. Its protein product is CATSDVAGKNEQFF.

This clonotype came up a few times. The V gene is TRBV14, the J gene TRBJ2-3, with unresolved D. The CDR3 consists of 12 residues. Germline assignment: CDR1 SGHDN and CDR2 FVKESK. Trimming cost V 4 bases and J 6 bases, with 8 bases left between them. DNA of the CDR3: TGTGCCAGCAGCCGAATGTCGGATACGCAGTATTTT. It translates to CASSRMSDTQYF.

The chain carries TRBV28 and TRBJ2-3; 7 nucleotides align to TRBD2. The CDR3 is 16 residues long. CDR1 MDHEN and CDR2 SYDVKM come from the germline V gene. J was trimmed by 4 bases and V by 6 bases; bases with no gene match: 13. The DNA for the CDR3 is TGTGCCAGCAGCACAACCCTCCGACTAGCAGCAGATACGCAGTATTTT. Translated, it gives CASSTTLRLAADTQYF.

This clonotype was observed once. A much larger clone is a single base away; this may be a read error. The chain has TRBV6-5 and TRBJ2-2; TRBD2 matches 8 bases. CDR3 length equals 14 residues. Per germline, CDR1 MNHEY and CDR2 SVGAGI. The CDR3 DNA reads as TGTGCCAGCAGAGGACTAGCTCTCACCGGGGAGCGGTTTTTT. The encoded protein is CASRGLALTGERFF.

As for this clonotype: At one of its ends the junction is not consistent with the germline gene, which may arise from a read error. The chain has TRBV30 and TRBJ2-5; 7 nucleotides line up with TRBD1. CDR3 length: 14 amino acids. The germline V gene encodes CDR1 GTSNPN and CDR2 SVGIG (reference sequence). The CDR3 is CAWSVETGQEPQYF. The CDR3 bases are TGTGCCTGGAGTGTCGAGACAGGGCAAGAGCCCCAGTACTTC.

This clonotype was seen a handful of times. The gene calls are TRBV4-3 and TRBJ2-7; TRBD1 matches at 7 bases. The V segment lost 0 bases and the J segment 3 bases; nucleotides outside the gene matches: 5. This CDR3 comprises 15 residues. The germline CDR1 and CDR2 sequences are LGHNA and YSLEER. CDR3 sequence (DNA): TGCGCCAGCAGCCAAGAGGGGGCAGGGGGCTACGAGCAGTACTTC. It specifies CASSQEGAGGYEQYF.

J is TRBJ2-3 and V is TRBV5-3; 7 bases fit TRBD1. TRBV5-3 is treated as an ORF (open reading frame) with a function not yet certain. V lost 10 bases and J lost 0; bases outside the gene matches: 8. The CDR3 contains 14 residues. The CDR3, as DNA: TGTGCCGGCAGCCTGACAGGGAGCACAGATACGCAGTATTTT. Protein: CAGSLTGSTDTQYF.

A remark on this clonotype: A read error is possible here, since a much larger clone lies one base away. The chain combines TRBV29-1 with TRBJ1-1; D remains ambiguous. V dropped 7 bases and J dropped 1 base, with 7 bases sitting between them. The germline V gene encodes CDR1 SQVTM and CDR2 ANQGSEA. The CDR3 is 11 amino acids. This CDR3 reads CSAPTNTEAFF. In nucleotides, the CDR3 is TGCAGCGCTCCGACGAACACTGAAGCTTTCTTT.

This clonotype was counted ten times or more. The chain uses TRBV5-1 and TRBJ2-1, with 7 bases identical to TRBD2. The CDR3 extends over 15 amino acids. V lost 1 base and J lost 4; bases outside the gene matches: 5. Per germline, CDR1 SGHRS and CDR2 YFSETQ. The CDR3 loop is CASSLIGGTYNEQFF. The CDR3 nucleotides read TGCGCCAGCAGCTTGATCGGGGGGACTTACAATGAGCAGTTCTTC.